Sequencing of this T cell receptor beta chain was carried out in a study of T cells after yellow fever vaccination. General study results and limits: Among all clonotypes, a small share was observed in both CD4 and CD8 compartments. Reappearing after the booster were most of the clones from primary vaccination (about 96% CD4, approximately 89% CD8).

For TCR, cDNA came from 5'RACE template switching, which added a universal primer site and UMIs. MiXCR was run by TCRdb on the 5' RACE reads, yielding one entry per CDR3 protein. This table holds about 170,000 distinct CDR3 sequences, about 11% found once. V lost 3 bases to trimming and J lost 1 base; unmatched junction nucleotides: 8. CDR1 SGHKS and CDR2 YYEKEE come from the germline V gene (reference sequence). The CDR3 covers 17 residues. This clonotype was counted only a few times. Antigen unknown. The V call is TRBV5-5, the J call TRBJ2-2; TRBD1 aligns across 8 bases. This TCR came from a man younger than 30 who received the YFV17D yellow fever vaccine. Sample: CD8+ T cells sorted from PBMCs, taken 15 days after the yellow fever booster vaccination. Here the CDR3 reads CASSSIWGQENTGELFF. In DNA form, the CDR3 reads TGTGCCAGCAGCTCTATCTGGGGACAGGAGAACACCGGGGAGCTGTTTTTT. The full variable domain, in which reference TRBV5-5 and TRBJ2-2 provide the parts outside the CDR3, is DAGVTQSPTHLIKTRGQQVTLRCSPISGHKSVSWYQQVLGQGPQFIFQYYEKEERGRGNFPDRFSARQFPNYSSELNVNALLLGDSALYLCASSSIWGQENTGELFFGEGSRLTVL.